The present TCR beta chain was sequenced within a study of blood T cell repertoires in COVID-19 (dated by TCRdb to between 2020 and 2021). With respect to the entire study: Samples covering the acute and convalescent phases of COVID-19 were provided by collaborators in the United States, Italy and Spain. Samples were obtained from the ongoing ImmuneRACE study (first 160 participants) and from 1,200 or so subjects provided by 6 global collaborators. The sample metadata nearly always contained a de-identified subject ID, COVID-19 status, age in years and sex. Subjects who had been exposed to COVID-19, were actively infected with it, or had recovered from it provided the deeply sampled blood TCRbeta repertoires that made up the dataset. The prospective study material was composed of cDNA or gDNA derived from T cells, B-cell-depleted T cells, or PBMCs. HLA class I and class II types, where available, came from metadata supplied by the sample provider rather than from assay-based typing. The repertoires were made available in a free public database intended to serve as a resource for research on the immune response to SARS-CoV-2. The study at large found these results: How much clinical and demographic metadata was included differed by source and by participant, and the metadata was provided uncurated.

TCRbeta CDR3 regions were amplified from genomic DNA using the immunoSEQ Assay, a bias-controlled multiplex PCR. Per the source publication's procedure: The number of nucleated cells in each sample was estimated from the amplification of reference gene primers within the assay. To quantify the absolute abundance of each unique TCRbeta CDR3 rearrangement, sequence reads were collapsed and filtered. For each sample, productive Simpson clonality was calculated as the square root of Simpson's diversity index across productive rearrangements. What TCRdb holds here is the immuneACCESS table cut down to in-frame rearrangements. Part of the clones is not present; checked against another copy, under half of the missing clones reflect an unresolved V gene, and the others are unexplained. The V and J calls and clone size were taken over from that table, and D and trimming were inferred from the DNA. The sample table lists some 530,000 clones, more than 85% of them with a count of one. Jointly, the top ten make up roughly 8% of the sample.

Participants in the prospective study were enrolled through a virtual design, were aged roughly 18 to 100 years, and lived in some 24 United States geographic areas. In the prospective study, cohorts were assigned on the basis of participant-reported clinical history obtained from a screening survey and a study questionnaire. For ImmuneRACE Cohort 3, a participant was defined as recovered based on two consecutive negative NP/OP PCR tests, clearance by a healthcare professional, or resolution of symptoms. In the prospective study, mobile phlebotomists collected whole blood, serum and a nasopharyngeal or oropharyngeal swab from each participant. Participants in the prospective study had the option to provide additional blood draws and questionnaires over a roughly two-month period. Before DNA extraction, blood samples from the prospective study were shipped at room temperature or frozen. Concerning this clone: Its antigen is not yet known. There are no base qualities to consult, and no much larger clone falls within one base.

Sequenced: PBMCs or T cells enriched from blood (not recorded which). The sequence derives from a woman aged 60 to 75 who had recovered from COVID-19.

The CDR3 protein: CASSLSPLDRGVIATNEKLFF. The DNA sequence reads TGTGCCAGCAGTTTATCACCTCTGGACAGGGGGGTAATTGCAACTAATGAAAAACTGTTTTTT. The chain links TRBV27 with TRBJ1-4; TRBD1 fits 10 bases in the junction. The germline V gene (reference sequence) supplies CDR1 MNHEY and CDR2 SMNVEV. From V the trimming removes 0 bases and from J it removes 0 bases, while the gene matches leave 13 bases of the junction unaccounted for. Measured from the cysteine to the phenylalanine, the CDR3 is 21 residues long. Here the CDR3 DNA is all that survives: 63 bases in frame from base 1.